This T cell receptor (beta chain) was sequenced during a study of blood T cell repertoires in COVID-19. Original analysis: Cell counts per sample came from amplifying reference gene primers. Here immunoSEQ multiplex PCR was the method, and the copy in TCRdb shows in-frame clones only, minus some. That table is the source of V, J and clone size, and D and trimming were worked out from the DNA. The sample shows hundreds of thousands of clones, over 75% of them seen only once. This CDR3 spans 15 amino acids. V shed 2 bases and J shed 3 bases, with 11 bases lying between them. The germline gives CDR1 SEHNR, CDR2 FQNEAQ (reference sequence).

The sequencing sample was made of PBMCs or T cells enriched from blood (not recorded which). This clonotype was obtained from a woman between 40 and 55 years old with acute COVID-19. The chain carries TRBV7-9 and TRBJ1-3, with a possible D match to TRBD1 (6 bases). In DNA form, the CDR3 reads TGTGCCAGCAGCTTAAACAGGGCATTTGGAAACACCATATATTTT. Protein: CASSLNRAFGNTIYF.